The 2 T cell receptor beta chains reported below all come from one sample, sequenced in a study of T-cell reconstitution after alpha-beta-depleted transplantation in children. It was with unique molecular identifiers that the TCRbeta library was prepared. TCRdb reanalysed the PCR reads using MiXCR and keeps one entry per CDR3 protein. The top ten clones hold about 5% of a sample with approximately 200,000 distinct CDR3 sequences, roughly 6.3% of them seen once. The sequenced sample was PBMCs, obtained before TCRalphabeta/CD19-depleted stem cell transplant. All receptors derive from a girl under three years old with combined immunodeficiency, due to receive a stem cell transplant.

This clonotype has only a few counts. This chain links TRBV3-1 with TRBJ2-1; TRBD1 matches at 8 bases. There are 16 residues in the CDR3. CDR1 and CDR2 (germline): LGHDT, YNNKEL (reference sequence). V was pared by 3 bases and J by 0 bases, with 4 bases of the junction left unmatched. CDR3 protein: CASSQWTGHSYNEQFF. CDR3 DNA sequence: TGTGCCAGCAGCCAGTGGACAGGGCACTCCTACAATGAGCAGTTCTTC.

This clonotype has a count of ten or more. The CDR3 here is CSVEITGGGTDTQYF. The CDR3 coding sequence is TGCAGCGTTGAGATAACAGGGGGCGGCACAGATACGCAGTATTTT. The rearrangement joins TRBV29-1 to TRBJ2-3; the match to TRBD1 covers 9 bases. V lost 3 bases and J lost 1; bases outside the gene matches: 5. Germline V gene lookup returns CDR1 SQVTM and CDR2 ANQGSEA. The CDR3 is 15 amino acids.